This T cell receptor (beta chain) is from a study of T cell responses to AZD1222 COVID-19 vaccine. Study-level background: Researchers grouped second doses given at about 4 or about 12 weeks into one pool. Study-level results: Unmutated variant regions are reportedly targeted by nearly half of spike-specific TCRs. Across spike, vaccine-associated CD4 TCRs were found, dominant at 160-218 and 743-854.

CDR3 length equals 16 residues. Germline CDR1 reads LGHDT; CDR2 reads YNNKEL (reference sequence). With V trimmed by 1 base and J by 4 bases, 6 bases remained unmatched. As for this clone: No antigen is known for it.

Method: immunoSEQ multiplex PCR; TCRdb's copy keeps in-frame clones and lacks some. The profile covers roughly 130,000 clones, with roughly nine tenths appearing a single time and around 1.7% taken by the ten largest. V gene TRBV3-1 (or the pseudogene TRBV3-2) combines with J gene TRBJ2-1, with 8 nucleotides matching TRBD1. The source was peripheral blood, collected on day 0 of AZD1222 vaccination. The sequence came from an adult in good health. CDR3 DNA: TGTGCCAGCAGCCAAGCCTTGGGACAGGCATACAATGAGCAGTTCTTC. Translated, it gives CASSQALGQAYNEQFF.